This note documents a single TCR beta chain sequence. The sample originates from a study of blood T cell repertoires in COVID-19. Looking at the study overall: The origin of the acute and convalescent COVID-19 samples was the United States, Italy and Spain. T cells, B-cell-depleted T cells, or PBMCs supplied cDNA or gDNA.

This CDR3 is 14 amino acids long. The ends lost 4 bases at V and 4 bases at J; junction bases unmatched: 7. Looked up from germline, CDR1 is SGHTS and CDR2 is YDEGEE. Only in-frame clones appear in the TCRdb table, and some are missing; sequencing was by immunoSEQ multiplex PCR. The table includes some 76,000 clones, around 90% detected once. The origin of this receptor is a woman in her late teens or twenties with acute or convalescent COVID-19. The sample taken for sequencing was peripheral blood. The chain couples TRBV5-8 to TRBJ1-2; 7 positions match TRBD1. In DNA, the CDR3 is TGTGCCAGCAGCCCAGGGGACAGCCGCTATGGCTACACCTTC. Encoded protein: CASSPGDSRYGYTF.